The rows below give T cell receptor beta chains drawn from one sample of a study of cytomegalovirus exposure and HLA in healthy donors. Sequencing used immunoSEQ multiplex PCR; TCRdb keeps in-frame clones, though not all of them. The sample carries about 62,000 clones, about 87% recorded once. Sequencing was performed on PBMCs. The receptor set was obtained from a man in his late teens or twenties in good health and CMV-seronegative. Both conserved end residues are part of each CDR3. Each record gives: J gene, V gene, clone size, CDR3 length, D gene, CDR3 DNA, CDR3 protein. A D gene is named only where the DNA matches it firmly. Size is omitted from some rows. Given values are once, few, many or a class for expanded clones.

j_call: TRBJ2-3
v_call: TRBV13
clone_size: NA
cdr3_length: 15
d_call: TRBD2
cdr3_nt: TGTGCCAGCAGCCCCCCCCGGGGGGGCACAGATACGCAGTATTTT
cdr3_aa: CASSPPRGGTDTQYF

j_call: TRBJ1-2
v_call: TRBV6-5
clone_size: few
cdr3_length: 14
d_call: NA
cdr3_nt: TGTGCCAGCAGTTACTCGATGGGGGGCTATGGCTACACCTTC
cdr3_aa: CASSYSMGGYGYTF

j_call: TRBJ1-5
v_call: TRBV7-9
clone_size: NA
cdr3_length: 15
d_call: TRBD1
cdr3_nt: TGTGCCAGCAGCTCGGACAGGGCCAGCAATCAGCCCCAGCATTTT
cdr3_aa: CASSSDRASNQPQHF

j_call: TRBJ1-6
v_call: TRBV28
clone_size: NA
cdr3_length: 14
d_call: NA
cdr3_nt: TGTGCCAGCAGTTCGGGACAAAGGGATTCACCCCTCCACTTT
cdr3_aa: CASSSGQRDSPLHF

j_call: TRBJ2-3
v_call: TRBV6-5
clone_size: NA
cdr3_length: 13
d_call: TRBD1
cdr3_nt: TGTGCCAGCAGTTTAGCCGGGACAGACTCGCAGTATTTT
cdr3_aa: CASSLAGTDSQYF

j_call: TRBJ1-4
v_call: TRBV5-1
clone_size: NA
cdr3_length: 14
d_call: NA
cdr3_nt: TGCGCCAGCAGCTCAGGGGAGGGTGGTGAAAAACTGTTTTTT
cdr3_aa: CASSSGEGGEKLFF

j_call: TRBJ2-5
v_call: TRBV30
clone_size: NA
cdr3_length: 14
d_call: NA
cdr3_nt: TGTGCCTGGAGCATCATAGGAGGGAAAGAGACCCAGTACTTC
cdr3_aa: CAWSIIGGKETQYF

j_call: TRBJ2-3
v_call: TRBV4-2
clone_size: NA
cdr3_length: 16
d_call: TRBD2
cdr3_nt: TGTGCCAGCAGCCAAACTAGCGGGGGGGCCGTAGATACGCAGTATTTT
cdr3_aa: CASSQTSGGAVDTQYF

j_call: TRBJ1-2
v_call: TRBV6-6
clone_size: once
cdr3_length: 12
d_call: TRBD1
cdr3_nt: TGTGCCAGCACGCAGGGGGCGGGCGGCTACACCTTC
cdr3_aa: CASTQGAGGYTF

j_call: TRBJ2-7
v_call: TRBV6-6
clone_size: NA
cdr3_length: 14
d_call: TRBD1
cdr3_nt: TGTGCCAGCAGAGACCAGGGGGCAAACTACGAGCAGTACTTC
cdr3_aa: CASRDQGANYEQYF

j_call: TRBJ2-7
v_call: TRBV29-1
clone_size: NA
cdr3_length: 13
d_call: NA
cdr3_nt: TGCAGCGTTCTCCGGGAAATTATGTACGAGCAGTACTTC
cdr3_aa: CSVLREIMYEQYF

j_call: TRBJ2-3
v_call: TRBV6-6
clone_size: NA
cdr3_length: 12
d_call: NA
cdr3_nt: TGTGCCAGCAGCCCCGGTAAAAATACGCAGTATTTT
cdr3_aa: CASSPGKNTQYF

j_call: TRBJ1-1
v_call: TRBV7-9
clone_size: NA
cdr3_length: 14
d_call: NA
cdr3_nt: TGTGCCAGCAGCGGTCCTATTATGAACACTGAAGCTTTCTTT
cdr3_aa: CASSGPIMNTEAFF

j_call: TRBJ1-6
v_call: TRBV2
clone_size: once
cdr3_length: 15
d_call: TRBD1
cdr3_nt: TGTGCCAGCAGTCGACAGGGGGGTGATAATTCACCCCTCCACTTT
cdr3_aa: CASSRQGGDNSPLHF

j_call: TRBJ1-5
v_call: TRBV6-1
clone_size: NA
cdr3_length: 15
d_call: NA
cdr3_nt: TGTGCCAGCATAAGCAGGGGCTGGGGCAATCAGCCCCAGCATTTT
cdr3_aa: CASISRGWGNQPQHF

j_call: TRBJ2-7
v_call: TRBV5-1
clone_size: NA
cdr3_length: 14
d_call: NA
cdr3_nt: TGCGCCAGCAGCCCGGTGGACAGTATCTACGAGCAGTACTTC
cdr3_aa: CASSPVDSIYEQYF

j_call: TRBJ1-1
v_call: TRBV28
clone_size: NA
cdr3_length: 17
d_call: TRBD1
cdr3_nt: TGTGCCAGCAGCTTACAGGGGGGCAGGACGAGCAACACTGAAGCTTTCTTT
cdr3_aa: CASSLQGGRTSNTEAFF

j_call: TRBJ2-7
v_call: TRBV5-1
clone_size: NA
cdr3_length: 13
d_call: NA
cdr3_nt: TGCGCCAGCAGTTCTACTTACTCCTACGAGCAGTACTTC
cdr3_aa: CASSSTYSYEQYF

j_call: TRBJ1-1
v_call: TRBV7-9
clone_size: once
cdr3_length: 17
d_call: TRBD1
cdr3_nt: TGTGCCAGCAGCCTCCCGGGACAGTGGGTGAAGAACACTGAAGCTTTCTTT
cdr3_aa: CASSLPGQWVKNTEAFF

j_call: TRBJ2-7
v_call: TRBV10-3
clone_size: NA
cdr3_length: 19
d_call: NA
cdr3_nt: TGTGCCATCAGTGAGTCGAGCGGAGGGGGGGTTGGAAGCTCCTACGAGCAGTACTTC
cdr3_aa: CAISESSGGGVGSSYEQYF

j_call: TRBJ1-2
v_call: TRBV5-1
clone_size: few
cdr3_length: 14
d_call: TRBD1
cdr3_nt: TGCGCCAGCAGCTTGCTTGGGGACAGTGTTGGCTACACCTTC
cdr3_aa: CASSLLGDSVGYTF

j_call: TRBJ1-3
v_call: TRBV9
clone_size: once
cdr3_length: 12
d_call: NA
cdr3_nt: TGTGCCAGCAGCCCCTACGGAAACACCATATATTTT
cdr3_aa: CASSPYGNTIYF